The 5 T cell receptor beta chains in this list originate from one sample, sequenced in a study of cytomegalovirus exposure and HLA in healthy donors. Primers included in the PCR were 60 Vbeta and 13 Jbeta primers. Repertoires were generated with immunoSEQ multiplex PCR, while TCRdb's copy carries only in-frame clones and drops some. The sample holds 150,000 to 200,000 clones, roughly 80% seen once. Sequenced material: PBMCs. The receptors here all came from a woman aged 18-35 years in good health and CMV-seronegative.

The CDR3 protein is CASSLDNTYEQYF. CDR3 sequence (DNA): TGTGCCAGCAGCTTGGACAATACCTACGAGCAGTACTTC. The chain links TRBV5-4 to TRBJ2-7; D is uncertain. Trimming stripped 0 bases from V and 2 bases from J, with 6 bases between. Germline V lookup: CDR1 SGHNT, CDR2 YYREEE (reference sequence). The length of the CDR3 is 13 residues.

This chain joins TRBV5-6 and TRBJ2-5; TRBD1 is a possible D gene (5 bases). This CDR3 is 16 amino acids long. Trimming removed 3 bases from V and 2 bases from J, with 17 bases in between. Germline loops: CDR1 SGHDT, CDR2 YYEEEE. The CDR3 DNA follows: TGTGCCAGCAGCTGGGGTCCGAGACAGCAACAAGAGACCCAGTACTTC. Translation gives CASSWGPRQQQETQYF.

CDR3: CASSLVSGSVYNEQFF. The CDR3 bases are TGCGCCAGCAGCTTGGTCAGCGGGAGTGTTTACAATGAGCAGTTCTTC. V usage is TRBV5-1 and J usage is TRBJ2-1; TRBD2 matches at 8 bases. Trimming took 0 bases from V and 4 from J; bases not matched to a gene: 6. Germline V CDR1 and CDR2: SGHRS, YFSETQ. The CDR3 sequence is 16 residues long.

V gene TRBV2 combines with J gene TRBJ2-2; tentative D call: TRBD2 (6 bases). This CDR3 has 13 residues. V lost 6 bases to trimming and J lost 7 bases, with 12 bases between them. Germline V gene sequence: CDR1 SNHLY, CDR2 FYNNEI. In nucleotides, the CDR3 is TGTGCCAGCAGGTCCCCGGGACTCGGGGAGCTGTTTTTT. It codes for CASRSPGLGELFF.

The genes are TRBV2 and TRBJ1-5; maybe TRBD1 (5 bases). The length of the CDR3 is 16 residues. The germline CDR1 and CDR2 sequences are SNHLY and FYNNEI. With 1 base removed from V and 6 bases from J, the gap between germline ends came to 16 bases. The CDR3 bases are TGTGCCAGCAGTGAAGAGGCAGGGTACTTGGGTCAGCCCCAGCATTTT. This encodes CASSEEAGYLGQPQHF.